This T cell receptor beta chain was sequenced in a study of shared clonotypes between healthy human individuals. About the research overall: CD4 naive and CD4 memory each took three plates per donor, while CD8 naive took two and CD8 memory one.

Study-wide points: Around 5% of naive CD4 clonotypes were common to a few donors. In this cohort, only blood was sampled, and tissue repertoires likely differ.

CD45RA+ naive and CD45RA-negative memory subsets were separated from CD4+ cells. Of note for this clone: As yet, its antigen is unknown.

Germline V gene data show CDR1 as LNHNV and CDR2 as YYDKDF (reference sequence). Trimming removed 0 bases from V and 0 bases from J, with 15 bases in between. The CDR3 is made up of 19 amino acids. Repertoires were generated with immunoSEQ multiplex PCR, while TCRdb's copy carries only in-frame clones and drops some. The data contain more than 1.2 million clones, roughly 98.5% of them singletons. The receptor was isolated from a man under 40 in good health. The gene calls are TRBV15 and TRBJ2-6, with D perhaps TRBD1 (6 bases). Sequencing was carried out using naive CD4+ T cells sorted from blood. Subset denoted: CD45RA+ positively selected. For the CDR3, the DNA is TGTGCCACCAGCAGAGACCCGGGACATGGACCCTCTGGGGCCAACGTCCTGACTTTC. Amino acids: CATSRDPGHGPSGANVLTF.